The 29 T cell receptor beta chains in this list originate from one sample, sequenced in a study of T cell responses to AZD1222 COVID-19 vaccine. The protocol was immunoSEQ multiplex PCR, while the TCRdb copy is restricted to in-frame clones and leaves out a portion. The repertoire includes around 140,000 clones, 80% to 90% of them detected once, and approximately 5.1% sits in the top ten. The sample consisted of peripheral blood, taken on day 0 of AZD1222 vaccination. The receptors derive from an adult in good health.

The chain joins TRBV6-5 to TRBJ2-7; 9 nucleotides match TRBD1. The CDR3 runs to 13 residues. V trimming: 8 bases; J trimming: 5 bases; junction bases outside the gene matches: 7. The germline CDR1 and CDR2 sequences are MNHEY and SVGAGI. CDR3 loop: CASSTGGFNEQYF. The CDR3 DNA reads as TGTGCCAGCTCAACAGGGGGCTTTAACGAGCAGTACTTC.

This clone occurred once. The chain links TRBV6-1 to TRBJ1-5, with D uncertain. The CDR3 extends over 15 amino acids. The V end was cut by 3 bases, the J end by 6 bases, with 15 bases between. In germline, CDR1 is MNHNS, CDR2 SASEGT. The CDR3 reads CASSDNPGVVQPQHF. The DNA for the CDR3 is TGTGCCAGCAGTGACAATCCCGGGGTTGTTCAGCCCCAGCATTTT.

The chain carries TRBV9 and TRBJ2-2, with D perhaps matching TRBD2 (5 bases). V lost 4 bases, J lost 0 bases, and 10 bases lay in between. The germline V gene encodes CDR1 SGDLS and CDR2 YYNGEE. The CDR3 runs to 15 residues. The CDR3 spells CASSSGNTNTGELFF. CDR3 coding DNA: TGTGCCAGCAGCTCCGGGAACACGAACACCGGGGAGCTGTTTTTT.

The chain uses TRBV4-2 and TRBJ1-1, with 7 bases identical to TRBD1. J was trimmed by 10 bases and V by 3 bases; bases with no gene match: 5. The germline V gene encodes CDR1 LGHNA and CDR2 YNFKEQ. The CDR3 runs to 12 residues. CDR3 region: CASSHQGDRAFF. The DNA for the CDR3 is TGTGCCAGCAGCCACCAGGGGGACCGAGCTTTCTTT.

The chain carries TRBV2 and TRBJ1-6; D ambiguous. V shed 6 bases and J shed 7 bases, with 10 bases lying between them. Germline loops: CDR1 SNHLY, CDR2 FYNNEI. The CDR3 is 13 residues long. The CDR3 reads CASRPDSNSPLHF. The DNA of the CDR3 is TGTGCCAGCAGACCGGACTCCAATTCACCCCTCCACTTT.

The gene calls are TRBV7-9 and TRBJ2-6; D gene ambiguous. Germline V lookup: CDR1 SEHNR, CDR2 FQNEAQ (reference sequence). This CDR3 has 15 residues. Trimming shortened V by 1 base and J by 2 bases, and 6 bases separated the two germline ends. This CDR3 is CASSLGFPGANVLTF. CDR3 sequence (DNA): TGTGCCAGCAGCTTAGGCTTCCCTGGGGCCAACGTCCTGACTTTC.

This chain uses TRBV9 with TRBJ2-5; TRBD2 matches 7 bases. V trimming: 3 bases; J trimming: 1 base; junction bases outside the gene matches: 3. CDR1 is SGDLS and CDR2 is YYNGEE in the germline V gene. The CDR3 has 14 residues. The chain's CDR3 is CASSEGLTQETQYF. DNA of the CDR3: TGTGCCAGCAGCGAGGGACTAACCCAAGAGACCCAGTACTTC. Full variable domain (rest looked up from reference TRBV9 and TRBJ2-5): DSGVTQTPKHLITATGQRVTLRCSPRSGDLSVYWYQQSLDQGLQFLIQYYNGEERAKGNILERFSAQQFPDLHSELNLSSLELGDSALYFCASSEGLTQETQYFGPGTRLLVL.

This rearrangement joins TRBV7-2 to TRBJ1-5, with D unresolved. The CDR3 contains 15 residues. Germline V gene data show CDR1 as SGHTA and CDR2 as FQGNSA. V was clipped by 5 bases and J by 2 bases, with 13 bases between them. The CDR3 DNA follows: TGTGCCAGCAGCCTGACTTCCTTGGGCAATCAGCCCCAGCATTTT. As protein: CASSLTSLGNQPQHF.

The gene calls are TRBV24-1 and TRBJ2-7, with a weak D call TRBD2 (5 bases). CDR3 size: 14 residues. Germline V gene lookup returns CDR1 KGHDR and CDR2 SFDVKD. The CDR3 loop reads CATIRVGRVPSFPV. DNA for the CDR3: TGTGCCACCATTAGAGTGGGCCGGGTGCCTAGCTTCCCGGTC.

DNA for the CDR3: TGTGCCAGCAGCTTATCGTTTAATTCACCCCTCCACTTT. It is translated as CASSLSFNSPLHF. V and J are TRBV7-9 and TRBJ1-6; D gene unclear. Germline assignment: CDR1 SEHNR and CDR2 FQNEAQ (reference sequence). The CDR3 totals 13 residues. The V and J ends lost 2 bases and 6 bases respectively, with 5 bases between them.

The rearrangement links TRBV18 to TRBJ1-4; 7 bases line up with TRBD1. The CDR3 is 14 amino acids. V shed 5 bases and J 2 bases; nucleotides not matched to a gene: 2. Germline CDR1 and CDR2: KGHSH and LQKENI. The CDR3 loop reads CASSTTGTNEKLFF. The CDR3 DNA sequence: TGTGCCAGCTCAACGACAGGGACTAATGAAAAACTGTTTTTT. The full variable domain, rest sourced from reference TRBV18 and TRBJ1-4, is NAGVMQNPRHLVRRRGQEARLRCSPMKGHSHVYWYRQLPEEGLKFMVYLQKENIIDESGMPKERFSAEFPKEGPSILRIQQVVRGDSAAYFCASSTTGTNEKLFFGSGTQLSVL.

The chain combines TRBV7-6 with TRBJ2-7; no clear D gene. CDR1 is SGHVS and CDR2 is FNYEAQ in the germline V gene. V was clipped by 0 bases and J by 0 bases, with 6 bases between them. This CDR3 has 14 residues. The CDR3 protein is CASSLAASSYEQYF. CDR3 nucleotide sequence: TGTGCCAGCAGCTTAGCTGCGAGCTCCTACGAGCAGTACTTC. The whole variable domain, remainder taken from reference TRBV7-6 and TRBJ2-7, is GAGVSQSPRYKVTKRGQDVALRCDPISGHVSLYWYRQALGQGPEFLTYFNYEAQQDKSGLPNDRFSAERPEGSISTLTIQRTEQRDSAMYRCASSLAASSYEQYFGPGTRLTVT.

This clone has more than one count but fewer than ten. The rearrangement links TRBV5-1 to TRBJ2-2; TRBD2 agrees at 12 bases. The CDR3 is 17 amino acids. J was trimmed by 1 base and V by 5 bases; bases with no gene match: 6. The V gene's germline CDR1 is SGHRS and CDR2 YFSETQ. CDR3 in amino acids: CASRGLAGRKNTGELFF. Here the CDR3 DNA reads TGCGCCAGCAGGGGACTAGCGGGCCGCAAGAACACCGGGGAGCTGTTTTTT.

The rearrangement uses TRBV27 and TRBJ2-7, with D unresolved. The germline V gene has CDR1 MNHEY and CDR2 SMNVEV (reference sequence). There are 13 residues in the CDR3. Trimming shortened V by 3 bases and J by 3 bases, and 9 bases separated the two germline ends. The CDR3 is CASSLLHGYEQYF. The CDR3 coding sequence is TGTGCCAGCAGTTTGTTGCATGGCTACGAGCAGTACTTC.

The gene calls are TRBV19 and TRBJ1-1, with 7 positions matching TRBD1. Trimming removed 7 bases from V and 0 bases from J; junction bases left unmatched: 14. Germline CDR1 reads LNHDA; CDR2 reads SQIVND (reference sequence). The CDR3 totals 17 residues. CDR3 protein: CASIRPTGTAMNTEAFF. The CDR3 nucleotides read TGTGCCAGTATTCGACCCACCGGGACAGCAATGAACACTGAAGCTTTCTTT.

This rearrangement joins TRBV18 to TRBJ2-7, with a weak D call TRBD1 (5 bases). Trimming removed 3 bases at V and 3 bases at J, with 18 bases between. CDR3 length: 16 amino acids. CDR1 is KGHSH and CDR2 is LQKENI in the germline V gene. The CDR3, as DNA: TGTGCCAGCTCACCCGGACCCGCGCTAGGGGTCTACGAGCAGTACTTC. Translation: CASSPGPALGVYEQYF.

This clone appeared a single time. The chain uses TRBV19 and TRBJ1-2; D is uncertain. Germline V CDR1 and CDR2: LNHDA, SQIVND (reference sequence). This CDR3 has 17 amino acids. V shed 3 bases and J shed 0 bases, with 17 bases lying between them. The CDR3, as DNA: TGTGCCAGTAGTATCGGACCTCAGGTATCCGCTAACTATGGCTACACCTTC. Translation: CASSIGPQVSANYGYTF.

The V gene is TRBV18, the J gene TRBJ2-5; D ambiguous. Trimming pared 0 bases from V and 2 bases from J, leaving 10 bases between. The CDR3 extends over 15 amino acids. The germline V gene encodes CDR1 KGHSH and CDR2 LQKENI. The CDR3 region has the DNA TGTGCCAGCTCACCACCATCCGAATATCAAGAGACCCAGTACTTC. Protein: CASSPPSEYQETQYF.

V and J are TRBV5-5 and TRBJ1-2; D is unclear. CDR1 is SGHKS and CDR2 is YYEKEE in the germline V gene (reference sequence). The CDR3 contains 12 residues. V was clipped by 0 bases and J by 14 bases, with 14 bases between them. This CDR3 is CASSLVSAAPTF. The CDR3 nucleotides are TGTGCCAGCAGCTTGGTGTCGGCAGCTCCGACCTTC.

This clone was counted many times. The chain recombines TRBV10-2 with TRBJ2-1; TRBD2 might be the D (5 bases). The CDR3 loop spans 18 amino acids. V lost 5 bases and J lost 1, with 21 bases in between. Germline V gene sequence: CDR1 WSHSY, CDR2 SAAADI. This chain's CDR3 is CASSPGPLSVSSYNEQFF. The CDR3 DNA reads TGCGCCAGCAGTCCGGGCCCCCTTAGCGTATCGTCCTACAATGAGCAGTTCTTC.

The V and J genes are TRBV7-6 and TRBJ2-2; the match to TRBD2 covers 7 bases. Losses at the gene ends were 6 bases for V and 3 bases for J; bases not matched to a gene: 7. Germline CDR1 SGHVS, CDR2 FNYEAQ. The CDR3 loop spans 15 amino acids. This CDR3 is CASRESGGDTGELFF. CDR3 coding DNA: TGTGCCAGCAGGGAAAGTGGGGGGGACACCGGGGAGCTGTTTTTT.

This clone occurred once. The V and J genes are TRBV27 and TRBJ1-3; D not resolved. Trimming stripped 5 bases from V and 0 bases from J, with 5 bases between. The CDR3 contains 13 residues. The germline CDR1 and CDR2 sequences are MNHEY and SMNVEV (reference sequence). The CDR3 coding sequence is TGTGCCAGCAGTAGCCTCTCTGGAAACACCATATATTTT. It yields the protein CASSSLSGNTIYF.

This chain connects TRBV9 to TRBJ2-1, with 10 bases aligning to TRBD2. Trimming removed 4 bases from V and 4 bases from J; junction bases left unmatched: 8. Germline V gene sequence: CDR1 SGDLS, CDR2 YYNGEE. CDR3 length equals 16 residues. The CDR3 loop reads CASSLGGLAEYNEQFF. CDR3 in DNA: TGTGCCAGCAGCCTCGGCGGACTAGCGGAGTACAATGAGCAGTTCTTC.

The chain carries TRBV5-5 and TRBJ1-5; D ambiguous. Germline lookup yields CDR1 SGHKS and CDR2 YYEKEE (reference sequence). The CDR3 is made up of 15 amino acids. V lost 0 bases to trimming and J lost 0 bases, with 7 bases between them. The CDR3 region has the DNA TGTGCCAGCAGCTTGGCCGGGTCTAGCAATCAGCCCCAGCATTTT. As protein: CASSLAGSSNQPQHF.

The table lists this clone with a few counts. The chain is built from TRBV5-1 and TRBJ1-2, with TRBD1 identical over 12 bases. With V trimmed by 5 bases and J by 8 bases, 13 bases remained unmatched. This CDR3 region has 16 residues. Germline CDR1 and CDR2: SGHRS and YFSETQ. The CDR3 DNA reads TGCGCCAGCAGGCCTACCGGGACAGGGGGCGCCGGGGGCTACACCTTC. Its protein is CASRPTGTGGAGGYTF. The full variable domain, in which reference TRBV5-1 and TRBJ1-2 provide the parts outside the CDR3, is KAGVTQTPRYLIKTRGQQVTLSCSPISGHRSVSWYQQTPGQGLQFLFEYFSETQRNKGNFPGRFSGRQFSNSRSEMNVSTLELGDSALYLCASRPTGTGGAGGYTFGSGTRLTVV.

This clone was observed a single time. The chain links TRBV20-1 to TRBJ1-1, with a possible D match to TRBD1 (5 bases). The germline V gene encodes CDR1 DFQATT and CDR2 SNEGSKA (reference sequence). Trimming shortened V by 3 bases and J by 5 bases, and 13 bases separated the two germline ends. This CDR3 has 13 residues. In DNA form, the CDR3 reads TGCAGTGCTAGTAAGGGGTTGAGGACTGAAGCTTTCTTT. Protein sequence: CSASKGLRTEAFF.

The chain has TRBV11-1 and TRBJ1-2; unclear D gene. The CDR3 extends over 13 amino acids. Trimming removed 1 base from V and 4 bases from J, with 7 bases in between. Germline CDR1 SGHAT, CDR2 FQDESV (reference sequence). In DNA, the CDR3 is TGTGCCAGCAGCTTAGGGGCAAGCTATGGCTACACCTTC. Its protein is CASSLGASYGYTF.

The CDR3 protein is CASSSGTAFWNTEAFF. DNA for the CDR3: TGTGCCAGTAGCTCGGGAACAGCTTTTTGGAACACTGAAGCTTTCTTT. The chain carries TRBV19 and TRBJ1-1; D gene ambiguous. CDR3 length: 16 residues. In germline, CDR1 is LNHDA, CDR2 SQIVND (reference sequence). The ends were cut back, 6 bases at V and 1 base at J, with 18 bases in the middle.

This chain uses TRBV7-3 with TRBJ2-7; 11 bases map to TRBD2. Germline loops: CDR1 SGHTA, CDR2 FQGTGA. This CDR3 contains 13 residues. V was pared by 4 bases and J by 8 bases, with 4 bases of the junction left unmatched. The CDR3 DNA sequence: TGTGCCAGCAGCTCCGGACTAGCGGGCAAGCAGTACTTC. Translated: CASSSGLAGKQYF.